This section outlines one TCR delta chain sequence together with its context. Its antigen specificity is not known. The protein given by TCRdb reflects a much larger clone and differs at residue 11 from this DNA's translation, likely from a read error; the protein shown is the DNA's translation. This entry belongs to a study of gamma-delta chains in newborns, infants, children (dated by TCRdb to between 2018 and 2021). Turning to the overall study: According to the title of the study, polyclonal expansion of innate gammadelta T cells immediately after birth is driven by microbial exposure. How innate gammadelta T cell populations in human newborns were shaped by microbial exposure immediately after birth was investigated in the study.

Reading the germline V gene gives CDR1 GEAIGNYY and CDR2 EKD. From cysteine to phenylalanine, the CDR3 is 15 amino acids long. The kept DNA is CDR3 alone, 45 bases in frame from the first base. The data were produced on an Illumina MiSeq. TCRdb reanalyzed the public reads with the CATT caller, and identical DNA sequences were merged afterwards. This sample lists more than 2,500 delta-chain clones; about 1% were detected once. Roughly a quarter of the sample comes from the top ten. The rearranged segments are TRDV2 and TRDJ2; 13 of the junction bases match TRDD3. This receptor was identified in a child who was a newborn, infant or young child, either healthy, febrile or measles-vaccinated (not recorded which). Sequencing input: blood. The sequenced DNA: TGTGCCTGTGACACACTGGGGGATACGACAACACAACTCTTCTTT. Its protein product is CACDTLGDTTTQLFF.